The TCR beta chain described here comes from a study of cytomegalovirus exposure and HLA in healthy donors (TCRdb year 2017). About the investigation overall: An earlier analysis of about 560 of the donors reported 250 to 350 Gb of sequence data and 90 million to 120 million unique TCR beta sequences obtained from 180 million or so T cells. The genetic ancestry cluster associated with self-reported Caucasian donors included roughly 84% of the 300 to 400 genotyped donors. The later analysis used no new phenotypic data to find candidate immune exposures, relying instead on TCR beta sequences and their occurrence across donors. In addition to the first cohort of hundreds of subjects, a separate validation cohort of approximately 110 different subjects was used. Alongside the repertoire data, information on donor age, sex, ethnicity and CMV serostatus was compiled. Every discovery cohort repertoire had been produced on one sequencing platform. An early release covering roughly 600 HLA-typed donors comprised roughly 300 gigabases of sequencing data and around 80 million unique TCR sequences. Because of strong linkage in the cohort, roughly five DR-DQ haplotypes were treated as single units for association and clustering. To decide whether each TCR beta V gene segment behaved as functional or pseudogenic, an earlier analysis of fewer than 750 of the donors relied on high-throughput TCR beta sequencing. A later analysis re-analyzed previously published TCR beta repertoires from hundreds of donors and added high-resolution HLA genotyping to study TCR occurrence patterns. HLA typing covered class I and class II loci at four-digit resolution. The study combined high-throughput TCR immunosequencing, statistical association of individual TCRs with disease status, and machine learning to predict cytomegalovirus infection status. The study profiled the T cell repertoires of under 700 subjects by immunosequencing and related them to cytomegalovirus serostatus. Among some 400 genotyped donors of the cohort, an average of roughly 230,000 unique TCR beta nucleotide sequences was sequenced per donor, of which about 18% were non-productive. A later genetic analysis took genome-wide SNP genotypes for about 55% of the 666 donors and used that subset as a discovery cohort. The number of donors typed differed by locus, with 629-630 for A, B, C, DRB1 and DQB1, roughly 520 for DQA1, under 610 for DPA1, and 472 for DPB1. The study aimed to test whether signatures of past pathogen exposure could be identified by cataloging public T cell receptors.

Libraries were made using the immunoSEQ multiplex PCR assay. A mixture of 60 forward primers for TCR Vbeta segments and 13 reverse primers for TCR Jbeta segments was used in the multiplex PCR. Amplification of the CDR3 region of rearranged TCR beta genes was performed with a multiplex PCR assay on genomic DNA. The amplified TCR beta libraries were sequenced on the Illumina HiSeq System as 87-base-pair reads. In the source study's methods: In a later analysis, approximately 74 million unique TCR beta chains were counted across the 500 to 850 repertoires, and roughly 11 million of these chains were shared by at least two donors. Raw reads were error-corrected and collapsed into unique sequences with a nearest-neighbor algorithm that merged closely related sequences to remove PCR and sequencing errors. V, D and J gene segments were assigned by aligning CDR3 sequences to IMGT reference sequences. For a sequence to be retained, a match of at least six nucleotides to both a V gene segment and a J gene segment was required. A rearrangement counted as productive if the CDR3 had no stop codons and remained in frame with V and J, and every other rearrangement counted as non-productive. Following IMGT convention, CDR3 was defined as the stretch from the second conserved V-encoded cysteine up to the conserved J-encoded phenylalanine. The earlier analysis of 587 of the donors excluded any sequence lacking an unambiguous match to a single V gene segment. In an earlier analysis of several hundred of the donors, a V segment was called functional when productive rearrangements were above 56.7%, and segregating when the standard deviation between donors exceeded 5%. A statistical classification framework was built to diagnose cytomegalovirus status from the catalog of TCR beta chain sequences. In a later analysis, TCR nucleotide sequences were compared against IMGT/GENE-DB human TR gene sequences so that V and J genes could be assigned. Using the TCRdist pipeline, a later analysis assigned CDR3 sequences along with most-parsimonious VDJ recombination scenarios. A later analysis defined each TCR beta chain by its CDR3 amino acid sequence plus V-gene family, and excluded reads lacking a unique V-gene family. To address suspected cross-contamination and a sequencing artifact, a later analysis removed approximately 590 highly shared, low-generation-probability nucleotide sequences. For each public chain, a later analysis derived a clonal expansion index from normalized ranks of inferred template counts within each repertoire. In a later analysis, generation probabilities were computed with a VDJ recombination model fitted to out-of-frame rearrangements, and the resulting probabilities were checked against IGoR. Hypergeometric tests were used in a later analysis to score TCR-TCR, TCR-HLA and TCR-CMV co-occurrence, with a repertoire-size bias correction applied to the TCR pairs. False discovery rates were estimated in a later analysis by permuting HLA or CMV assignments 20 times. In a later analysis, co-occurring TCRs were grouped using DBSCAN, and TCRdist sequence similarity was added for clustering within HLA-allele-positive subsets. Repertoires with fewer than 30,000 or more than 120,000 public chains were left out of co-occurrence clustering, as were a handful of repertoires with anomalous nucleotide sharing. The clones in this table, taken by TCRdb from immuneACCESS, are in-frame only. Not every clone is retained; where verified, under half of the shortfall comes from an unresolved V gene, and the cause of the rest is unknown. V and J calls and clone size are copied from that table; D and trimming were computed from the DNA. This sample holds about 150,000 clones; 82% were observed only once. Of the sample, around 6.6% falls within the top ten clones.

Comments on this clone: There is no known antigen for this receptor. No qualities accompany the bases; no much larger clone lies one base away.

Overall study outcomes, separate from this receptor: A later analysis found that TCR association rates varied across HLA loci, with DRB1 alleles showing the most associated TCRs and HLA-C alleles the fewest. Linkage disequilibrium might explain the correlated functional status among segregating V segments, but an unknown experimental factor could not be ruled out. In the study, around 150 TCR beta chains were listed as associated with cytomegalovirus. An earlier analysis of approximately 570 of the donors showed that most TCR beta V segments appeared in productive rearrangements either about 90% or about 30% of the time, which broadly matched IMGT annotations. Compared with equally common non-associated chains, HLA-associated TCR beta chains in a later analysis were more clonally expanded and had lower generation probabilities. A later analysis associated 16,951 TCR beta sequences with specific HLA alleles at a false discovery rate of 0.05. A further reported finding was that TCR beta sequences accurately predicted the HLA-A and HLA-B alleles for most subjects in the first cohort. Most TCR sequences were observed very rarely across donors, whereas some public TCRs were present in many individuals. Strong co-occurrence of HLA alleles, especially DR and DQ, made assigning TCR associations to individual alleles difficult. Several of the top co-occurrence clusters appeared to be linked to parvovirus B19, influenza, CMV and Epstein-Barr virus, according to a later analysis. A group of highly shared sequence variants was considered likely to be a technical artifact of the sequencing pipeline. Sequencing depth was assumed to be roughly uniform across donors in the presence/absence analyses, though that assumption may not hold. In a later genetic analysis, fewer N-insertions in productive TCRs were reported among donors in an Asian-associated ancestry cluster than the roughly 670-donor mean. The authors suggested that the approach could potentially be generalized to other disease states and immunological phenotypes. In this cohort, only TCR beta chains were sequenced, and detectable features were limited by the absence of alpha or paired-chain data. In a later analysis, most CMV-associated TCR beta chains were found to appear HLA-restricted, with HLA associations seemingly driven largely by CMV exposure. Because counts were too low, some 17 rarely observed V segments, including chromosome 9 orphons, were excluded from the earlier analysis of 500 to 700 of the donors. V-gene and J-gene trimming of TCR beta chains was associated with a missense DCLRE1C variant in a later genetic analysis, and the association was replicated in an independent cohort. In vitro tests confirmed that three of the cytomegalovirus-associated TCR beta chains recognize cytomegalovirus antigens. Immune exposure information for the cohort was limited to CMV serostatus. Some IMGT-functional V segments, including TRBV6-2 and TRBV6-3, could not be told apart with the 87-base-pair reads, so those segments were excluded. Because some donors lacked HLA typing at each locus, the association tests relied only on the typed subset. Cytomegalovirus status was reported to be diagnosed by the classifier with high specificity and sensitivity in both the original and validation cohorts.

The cohort was made up of hundreds of healthy bone marrow donors. Cohort members were all nominally healthy when sampled, although unrecorded immune exposures were likely present. The donor was CMV seropositive and was included in the group of 250 to 350 seropositive cohort members. Every donor gave a peripheral blood sample, and the peripheral blood mononuclear cells from that sample were used for TCR beta sequencing. The Qiagen DNeasy Blood Extraction Kit was used to extract genomic DNA from the blood cell samples. Sequences SGDLS (CDR1) and YYNGEE (CDR2) are obtained from the germline V gene. After removal of 4 bases from V and 6 bases from J, the junction retains 7 bases not matched to a gene. Counted from cysteine to phenylalanine, this CDR3 has 15 amino acids. The entry retains the CDR3 DNA only, 45 bases that are in frame from base 1.

Material for sequencing was PBMCs. Here the chain combines TRBV9 and TRBJ2-3; 11 nucleotides in the junction match TRBD1. The TCR originated in a woman aged 45 to 65 in good health and CMV-seropositive. The DNA sequence reads TGTGCCAGCAGCCCCGGACAGGGGGCCGGGGATACGCAGTATTTT. The translation is CASSPGQGAGDTQYF.